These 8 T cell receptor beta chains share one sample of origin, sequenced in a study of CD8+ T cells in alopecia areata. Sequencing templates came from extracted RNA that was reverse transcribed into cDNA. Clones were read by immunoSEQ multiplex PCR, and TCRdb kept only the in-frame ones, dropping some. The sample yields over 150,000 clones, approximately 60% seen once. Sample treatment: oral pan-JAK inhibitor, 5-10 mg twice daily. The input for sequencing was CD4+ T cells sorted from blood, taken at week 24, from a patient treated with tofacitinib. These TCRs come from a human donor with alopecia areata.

This CDR3 reads CASSQRDLRGKTGELFF. The CDR3 DNA reads as TGTGCCAGCAGCCAAAGGGATCTCCGGGGGAAAACCGGGGAGCTGTTTTTT. V and J are TRBV7-9 and TRBJ2-2; TRBD2 might be the D (6 bases). The germline V gene has CDR1 SEHNR and CDR2 FQNEAQ (reference sequence). V dropped 5 bases and J dropped 5 bases, with 21 bases sitting between them. The CDR3 totals 17 residues.

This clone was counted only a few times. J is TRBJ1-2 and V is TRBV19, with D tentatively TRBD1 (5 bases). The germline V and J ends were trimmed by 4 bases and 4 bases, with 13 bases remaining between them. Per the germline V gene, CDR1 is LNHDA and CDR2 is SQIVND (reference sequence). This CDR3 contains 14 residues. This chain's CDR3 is CASSTAGTGYGYTF. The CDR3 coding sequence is TGTGCCAGTAGTACCGCCGGGACGGGCTATGGCTACACCTTC.

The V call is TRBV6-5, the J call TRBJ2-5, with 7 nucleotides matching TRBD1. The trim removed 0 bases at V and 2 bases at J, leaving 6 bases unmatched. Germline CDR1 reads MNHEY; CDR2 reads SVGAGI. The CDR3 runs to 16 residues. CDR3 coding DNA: TGTGCCAGCAGTTACTCCAGGGTCAGGGGGCAAGAGACCCAGTACTTC. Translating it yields CASSYSRVRGQETQYF.

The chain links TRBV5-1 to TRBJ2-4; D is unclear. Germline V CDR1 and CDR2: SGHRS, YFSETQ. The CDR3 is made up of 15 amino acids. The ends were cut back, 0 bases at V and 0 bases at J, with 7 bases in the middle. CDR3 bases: TGCGCCAGCAGCTTGGATACAGTAGCCAAAAACATTCAGTACTTC. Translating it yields CASSLDTVAKNIQYF.

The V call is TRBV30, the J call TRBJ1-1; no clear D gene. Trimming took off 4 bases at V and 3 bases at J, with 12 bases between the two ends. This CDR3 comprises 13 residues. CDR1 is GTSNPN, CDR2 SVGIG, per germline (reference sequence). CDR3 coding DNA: TGTGCCTGGACCCGGACCACCTACACTGAAGCTTTCTTT. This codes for CAWTRTTYTEAFF.

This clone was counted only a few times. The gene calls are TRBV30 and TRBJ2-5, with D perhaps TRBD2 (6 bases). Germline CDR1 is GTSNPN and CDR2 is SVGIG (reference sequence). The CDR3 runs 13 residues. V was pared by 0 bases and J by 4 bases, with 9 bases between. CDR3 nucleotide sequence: TGTGCCTGGAGTGTAAGGGGAGGAGAGACCCAGTACTTC. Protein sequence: CAWSVRGGETQYF.

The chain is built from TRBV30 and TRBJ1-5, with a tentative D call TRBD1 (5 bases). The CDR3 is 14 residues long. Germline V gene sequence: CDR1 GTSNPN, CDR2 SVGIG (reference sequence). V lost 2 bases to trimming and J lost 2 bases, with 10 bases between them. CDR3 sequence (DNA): TGTGCCTGGAGTCGGGACTTTGGCAATCAGCCCCAGCATTTT. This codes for CAWSRDFGNQPQHF.

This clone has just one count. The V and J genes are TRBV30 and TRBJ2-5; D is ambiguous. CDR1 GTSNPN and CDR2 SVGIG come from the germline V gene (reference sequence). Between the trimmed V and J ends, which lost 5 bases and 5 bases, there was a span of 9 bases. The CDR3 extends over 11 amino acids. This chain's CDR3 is CAWVLGETQYF. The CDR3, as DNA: TGTGCCTGGGTGTTAGGGGAGACCCAGTACTTC.